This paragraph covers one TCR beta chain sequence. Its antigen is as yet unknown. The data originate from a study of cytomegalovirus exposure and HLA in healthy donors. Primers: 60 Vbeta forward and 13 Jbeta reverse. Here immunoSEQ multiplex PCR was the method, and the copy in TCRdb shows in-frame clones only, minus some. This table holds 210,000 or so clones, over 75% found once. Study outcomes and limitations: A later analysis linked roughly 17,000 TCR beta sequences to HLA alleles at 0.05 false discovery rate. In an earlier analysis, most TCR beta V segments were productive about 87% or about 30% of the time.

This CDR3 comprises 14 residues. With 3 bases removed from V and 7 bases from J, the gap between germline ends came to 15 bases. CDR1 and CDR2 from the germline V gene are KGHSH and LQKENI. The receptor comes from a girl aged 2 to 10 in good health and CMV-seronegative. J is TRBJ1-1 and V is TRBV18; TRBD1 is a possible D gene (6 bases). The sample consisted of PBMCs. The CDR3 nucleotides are TGTGCCAGCTCACCCTCAACAGGGAATAGTGAAGCTTTCTTT. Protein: CASSPSTGNSEAFF.